The clone carrying this T cell receptor beta chain was seen many times. The CDR3 has 14 residues. J gave up 6 bases and V 3 bases, and 7 bases lay outside the gene matches. Germline CDR1 reads MNHNS; CDR2 reads SASEGT. Absence of ophthalmopathy progression within 18 months defined stable Graves' hyperthyroidism. Amplification targeted TCR beta CDR3 regions from RNA transcripts. In the first-round RT-PCR of the TCR CDR3, the HTBI primer set was used. Each CDR3 protein is one row after TCRdb ran MiXCR on the multiplex PCR reads. The profile shows about 510,000 distinct CDR3 sequences, around 15% of them singletons. This specimen comes from a study of T cells in Graves' hyperthyroidism and ophthalmopathy.

The chain combines TRBV6-1 with TRBJ2-7; TRBD1 aligns across 8 bases. The TCR sequence derives from a woman in her 40s with Graves' hyperthyroidism. The sample consisted of blood. The CDR3 is CASSEYRGTGEQYF. CDR3 nucleotides: TGTGCCAGCAGTGAGTACAGGGGGACTGGCGAGCAGTACTTC.